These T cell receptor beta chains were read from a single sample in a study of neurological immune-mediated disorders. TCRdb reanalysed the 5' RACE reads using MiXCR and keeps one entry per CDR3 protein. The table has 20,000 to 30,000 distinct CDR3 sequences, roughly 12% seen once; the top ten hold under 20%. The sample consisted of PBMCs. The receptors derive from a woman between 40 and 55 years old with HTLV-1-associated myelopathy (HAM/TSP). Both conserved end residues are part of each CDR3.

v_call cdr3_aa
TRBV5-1 CASSWLLAGGSDTQYF
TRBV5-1 CASSPRDTGINEQFF
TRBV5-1 CASSFPGGSGGMDEQFF
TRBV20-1 CSARWGGNTEAFF
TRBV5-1 CASSLGQGGDTQYF
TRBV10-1 CASSESSSRGLSYTGELFF
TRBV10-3 CATSADSSLLYGYTF
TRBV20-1 CSARDSTSGSTDTQYF
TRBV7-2 CASSLHPGWGETQYF
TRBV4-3 CASSQRTGARYSETQYF
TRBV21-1 CASSRGQTMNTEAFF
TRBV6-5 CASSYEGAYGNTIYF
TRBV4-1 CASSPAWRGIYEQYF
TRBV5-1 CASPGDYSYEQYF
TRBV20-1 CSPMRGQYNEQFF
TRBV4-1 CASSQDPWADTQYF
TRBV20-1 CSAPHGKGGTDTQYF
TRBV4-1 CASSGRGVRGYTF
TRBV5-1 CASSLAVGSGYTF
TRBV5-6 CASSRRYTSTNEKLFF
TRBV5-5 CASSPRTSGGSTDTQYF
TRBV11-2 CASRDLQGDGTNEKLFF
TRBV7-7 CASSLKGGETQYF
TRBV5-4 CASSALDRGTEAFF
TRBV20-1 CSARDSLAGSIIDTQYF
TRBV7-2 CASSSRGGGNIQYF
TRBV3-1 CASSLYLATGSRQFF
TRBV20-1 CSARELEGEAGELFF
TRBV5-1 CASSPSSSGRGDTQYF
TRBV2 CATTGGTGWETQYF
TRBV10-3 CAISDRQSTDTQYF
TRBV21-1 CASSKVLTSGNIQYF
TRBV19 CASSMVGGNTIYF
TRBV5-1 CASSLIAPWNEQFF
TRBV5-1 CASSSMWDSPPVETQYF
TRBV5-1 CASSSWTGNTEAFF